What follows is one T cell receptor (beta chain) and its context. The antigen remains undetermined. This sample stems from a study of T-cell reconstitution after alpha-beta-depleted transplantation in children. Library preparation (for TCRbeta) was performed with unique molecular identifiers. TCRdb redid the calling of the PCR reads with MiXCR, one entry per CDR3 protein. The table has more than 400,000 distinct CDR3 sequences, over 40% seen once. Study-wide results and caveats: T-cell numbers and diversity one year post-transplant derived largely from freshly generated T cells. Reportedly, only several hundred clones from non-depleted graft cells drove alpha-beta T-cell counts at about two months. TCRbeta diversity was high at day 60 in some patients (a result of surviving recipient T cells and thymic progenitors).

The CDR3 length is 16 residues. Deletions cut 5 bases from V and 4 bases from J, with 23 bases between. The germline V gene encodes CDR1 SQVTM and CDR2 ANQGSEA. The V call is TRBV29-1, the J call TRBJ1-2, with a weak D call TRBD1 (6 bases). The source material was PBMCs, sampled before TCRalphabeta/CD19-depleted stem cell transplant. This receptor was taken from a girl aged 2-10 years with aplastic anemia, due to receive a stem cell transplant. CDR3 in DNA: TGCAGCGTTTCCCAGCTTGCAGGGGCCACAACCTATGGCTACACCTTC. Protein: CSVSQLAGATTYGYTF.